This T cell receptor beta chain was recorded in a study of blood T cell repertoires in COVID-19. About the research overall: Acute-phase and convalescent COVID-19 samples originated in the United States, Italy and Spain. Sources were T cells, B-cell-depleted T cells, or PBMCs; the material itself was cDNA or gDNA.

This clone showed up just once. Authors' analysis steps: The assay estimated nucleated cells by amplifying reference gene primers. TCRdb keeps only in-frame clones here, not all; method: immunoSEQ multiplex PCR. D and trimming come from the DNA, and the V and J calls and clone size come from that table. The table lists 150,000 or so clones, roughly 86% of them singletons. The Seattle site enrolled patients during active infection and followed them longitudinally. Trimming removed 5 bases at V and 6 bases at J, with 8 bases between. CDR3 size: 11 residues. Germline V gene lookup returns CDR1 GTSNPN and CDR2 SVGIG (reference sequence).

The sequenced material came from peripheral blood. The V call is TRBV30, the J call TRBJ2-1; maybe TRBD1 (5 bases). This TCR was sampled from a woman in her seventies with COVID-19, enrolled during active disease. The CDR3 DNA is TGTGCCTGGGGCAGGGTCAATGAGCAGTTCTTC. Its translation is CAWGRVNEQFF.